This is a list of T cell receptor beta chains from one sample in a study of response to subunit inactivated influenza vaccine. Each CDR3 protein gets one entry after TCRdb re-called the RT-PCR reads with MiXCR. The repertoire holds about 520,000 distinct CDR3 sequences, with approximately 10% as singletons. The sequences come from PBMCs from blood, collected roughly 46 days after vaccination. The receptors were gathered from a man aged 45-65 years who received an inactivated influenza vaccine. Each CDR3 is given without its conserved first and last residue. The D gene is left open where the match is weak. A row's size may be missing; if present it is once, few, many or a size class.

>TRBV20-1|NA|TRBJ2-7|TRBD2
SASRGGRVYEQY
>TRBV11-2|few|TRBJ2-2|NA
ASSLDQPSSYRGELF
>TRBV5-1|NA|TRBJ2-3|TRBD2
ASSLVVAGPTDTQY
>TRBV20-1|few|TRBJ2-4|NA
SARDIESLLFAGAKNIQY
>TRBV6-2/TRBV6-3|many|TRBJ1-2|TRBD1
ASSYGQGANYGYT
>TRBV29-1|NA|TRBJ2-7|TRBD1
SVAPGQGYSYEQY
>TRBV7-2|NA|TRBJ1-1|NA
ASSRPGGLNTEAF
>TRBV3-1|NA|TRBJ1-2|NA
ASSYKGLPGT
>TRBV20-1|NA|TRBJ1-2|NA
SARVQGDGYT
>TRBV29-1|many|TRBJ2-1|TRBD1
SVEDPFVGQRINEQF
>TRBV11-1|few|TRBJ1-2|NA
ASSRRWGGDGYT